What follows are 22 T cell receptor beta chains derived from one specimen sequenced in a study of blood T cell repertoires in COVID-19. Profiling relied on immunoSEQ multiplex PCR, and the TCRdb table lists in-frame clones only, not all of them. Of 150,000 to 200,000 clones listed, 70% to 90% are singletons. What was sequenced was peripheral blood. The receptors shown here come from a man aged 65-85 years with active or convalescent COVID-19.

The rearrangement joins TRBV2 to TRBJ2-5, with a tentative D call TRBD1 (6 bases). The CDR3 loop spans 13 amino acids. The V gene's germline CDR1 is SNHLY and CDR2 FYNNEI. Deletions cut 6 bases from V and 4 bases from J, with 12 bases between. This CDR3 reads CASRISQGETQYF. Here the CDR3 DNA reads TGTGCCAGCAGGATATCACAGGGAGAGACCCAGTACTTC.

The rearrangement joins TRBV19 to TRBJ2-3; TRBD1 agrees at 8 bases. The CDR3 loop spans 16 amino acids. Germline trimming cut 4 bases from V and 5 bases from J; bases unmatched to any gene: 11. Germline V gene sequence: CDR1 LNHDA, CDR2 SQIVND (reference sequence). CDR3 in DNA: TGTGCCAGTAGTACCCCAGGACAGGGTGTTGGAGATACGCAGTATTTT. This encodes CASSTPGQGVGDTQYF.

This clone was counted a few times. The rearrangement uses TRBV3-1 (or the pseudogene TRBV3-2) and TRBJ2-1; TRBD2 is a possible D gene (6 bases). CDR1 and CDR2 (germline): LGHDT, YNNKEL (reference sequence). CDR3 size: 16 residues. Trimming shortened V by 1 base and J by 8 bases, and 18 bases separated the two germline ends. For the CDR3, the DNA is TGTGCCAGCAGCCAAGTGGCTGGGGGGTCTGGCGATGAGCAGTTCTTC. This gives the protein CASSQVAGGSGDEQFF.

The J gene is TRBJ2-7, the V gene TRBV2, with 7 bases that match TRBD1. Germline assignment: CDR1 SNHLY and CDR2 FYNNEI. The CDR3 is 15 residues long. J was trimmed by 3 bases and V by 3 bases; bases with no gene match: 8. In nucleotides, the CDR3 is TGTGCCAGCAGTGAGGAGGCAGGGGGTTACTACGAGCAGTACTTC. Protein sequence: CASSEEAGGYYEQYF. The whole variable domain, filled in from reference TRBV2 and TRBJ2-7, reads EPEVTQTPSHQVTQMGQEVILRCVPISNHLYFYWYRQILGQKVEFLVSFYNNEISEKSEIFDDQFSVERPDGSNFTLKIRSTKLEDSAMYFCASSEEAGGYYEQYFGPGTRLTVT.

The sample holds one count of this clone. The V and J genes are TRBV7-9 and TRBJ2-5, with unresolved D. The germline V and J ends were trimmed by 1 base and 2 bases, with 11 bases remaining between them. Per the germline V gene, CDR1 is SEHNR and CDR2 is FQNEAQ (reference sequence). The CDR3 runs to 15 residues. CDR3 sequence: CASSLGVSGQETQYF. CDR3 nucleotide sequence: TGTGCCAGCAGCTTAGGCGTGTCAGGACAAGAGACCCAGTACTTC.

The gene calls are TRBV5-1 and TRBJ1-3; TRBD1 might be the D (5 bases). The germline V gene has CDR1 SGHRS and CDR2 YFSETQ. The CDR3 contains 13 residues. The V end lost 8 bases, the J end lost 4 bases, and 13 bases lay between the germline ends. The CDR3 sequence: CASRQNEGNTIYF. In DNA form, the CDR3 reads TGCGCCAGTAGACAGAACGAAGGAAACACCATATATTTT. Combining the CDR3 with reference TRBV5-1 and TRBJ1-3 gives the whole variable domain KAGVTQTPRYLIKTRGQQVTLSCSPISGHRSVSWYQQTPGQGLQFLFEYFSETQRNKGNFPGRFSGRQFSNSRSEMNVSTLELGDSALYLCASRQNEGNTIYFGEGSWLTVV.

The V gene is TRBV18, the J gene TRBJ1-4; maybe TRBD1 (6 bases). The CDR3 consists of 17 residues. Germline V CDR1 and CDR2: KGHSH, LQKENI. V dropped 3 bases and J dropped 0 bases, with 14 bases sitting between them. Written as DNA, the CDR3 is TGTGCCAGCTCACCGTCTCTGACAGGCGCAACTAATGAAAAACTGTTTTTT. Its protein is CASSPSLTGATNEKLFF.

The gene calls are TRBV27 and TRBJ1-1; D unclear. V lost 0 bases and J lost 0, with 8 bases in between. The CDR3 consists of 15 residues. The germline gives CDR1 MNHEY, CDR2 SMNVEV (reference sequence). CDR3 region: CASSLSWPMNTEAFF. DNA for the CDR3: TGTGCCAGCAGTTTATCTTGGCCAATGAACACTGAAGCTTTCTTT.

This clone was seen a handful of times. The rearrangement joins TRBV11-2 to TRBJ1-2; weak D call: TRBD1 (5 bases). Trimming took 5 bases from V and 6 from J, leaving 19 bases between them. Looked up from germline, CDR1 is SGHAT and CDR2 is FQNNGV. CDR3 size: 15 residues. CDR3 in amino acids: CASSHGFRGGDGYTF. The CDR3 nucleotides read TGTGCCAGCAGCCATGGGTTCCGGGGAGGGGATGGCTACACCTTC.

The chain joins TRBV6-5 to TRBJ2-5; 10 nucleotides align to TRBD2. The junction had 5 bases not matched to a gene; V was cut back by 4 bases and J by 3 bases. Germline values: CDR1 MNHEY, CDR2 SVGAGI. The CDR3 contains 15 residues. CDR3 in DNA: TGTGCCAGCAGTTCTTGGACTAGCGGCAAAGAGACCCAGTACTTC. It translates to CASSSWTSGKETQYF.

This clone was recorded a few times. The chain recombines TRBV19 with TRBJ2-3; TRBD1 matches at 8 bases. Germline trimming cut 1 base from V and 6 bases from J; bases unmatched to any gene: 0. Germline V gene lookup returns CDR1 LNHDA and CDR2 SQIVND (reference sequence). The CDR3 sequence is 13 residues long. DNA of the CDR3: TGTGCCAGTAGTATAGGGACAGGGGATACGCAGTATTTT. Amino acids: CASSIGTGDTQYF.

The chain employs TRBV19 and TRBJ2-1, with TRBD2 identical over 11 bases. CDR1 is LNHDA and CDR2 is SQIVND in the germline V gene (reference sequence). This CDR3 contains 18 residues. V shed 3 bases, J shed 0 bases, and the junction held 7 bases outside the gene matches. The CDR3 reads CASSILAGGQLSYNEQFF. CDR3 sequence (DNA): TGTGCCAGTAGTATTCTAGCGGGAGGCCAACTCTCCTACAATGAGCAGTTCTTC.

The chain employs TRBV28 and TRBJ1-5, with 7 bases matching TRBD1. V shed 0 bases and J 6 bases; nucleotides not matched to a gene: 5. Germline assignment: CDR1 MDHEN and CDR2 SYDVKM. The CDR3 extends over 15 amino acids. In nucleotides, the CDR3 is TGTGCCAGCAGTTTATGGGAGGGGGCGGCTCAGCCCCAGCATTTT. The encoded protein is CASSLWEGAAQPQHF.

The CDR3 protein is CASSPRGRGGGTEAFF. The CDR3 DNA reads TGTGCCAGCAGTCCCCGGGGGCGGGGCGGGGGCACTGAAGCTTTCTTT. This chain connects TRBV6-6 to TRBJ1-1, with a tentative D call TRBD1 (6 bases). Germline lookup yields CDR1 MNHNY and CDR2 SVGAGI (reference sequence). The CDR3 contains 16 residues. Trimming removed 5 bases at V and 4 bases at J, with 20 bases between.

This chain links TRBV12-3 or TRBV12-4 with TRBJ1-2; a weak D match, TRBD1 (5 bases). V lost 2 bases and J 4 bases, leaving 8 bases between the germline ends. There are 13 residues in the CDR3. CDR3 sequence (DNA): TGTGCCAGCAGTTTACATGGGGCCTATGGCTACACCTTC. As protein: CASSLHGAYGYTF.

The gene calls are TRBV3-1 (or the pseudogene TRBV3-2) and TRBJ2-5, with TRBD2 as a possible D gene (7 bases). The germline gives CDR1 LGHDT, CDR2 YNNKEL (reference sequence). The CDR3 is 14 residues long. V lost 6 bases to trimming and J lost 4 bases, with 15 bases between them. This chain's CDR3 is CASRHTGGRETQYF. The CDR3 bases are TGTGCCAGCAGGCACACGGGGGGCAGAGAGACCCAGTACTTC.

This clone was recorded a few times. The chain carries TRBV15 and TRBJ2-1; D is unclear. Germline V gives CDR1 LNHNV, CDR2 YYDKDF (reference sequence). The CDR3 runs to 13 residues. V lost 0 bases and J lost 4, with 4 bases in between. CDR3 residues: CATSRDRYNEQFF. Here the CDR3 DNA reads TGTGCCACCAGCAGAGACCGGTACAATGAGCAGTTCTTC.

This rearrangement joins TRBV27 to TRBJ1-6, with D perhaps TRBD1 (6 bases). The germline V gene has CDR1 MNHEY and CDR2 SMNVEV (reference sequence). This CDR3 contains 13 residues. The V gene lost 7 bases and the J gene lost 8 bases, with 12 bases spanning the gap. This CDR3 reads CASKRGYDSPLHF. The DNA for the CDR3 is TGTGCCAGCAAAAGGGGGTATGATTCACCCCTCCACTTT.

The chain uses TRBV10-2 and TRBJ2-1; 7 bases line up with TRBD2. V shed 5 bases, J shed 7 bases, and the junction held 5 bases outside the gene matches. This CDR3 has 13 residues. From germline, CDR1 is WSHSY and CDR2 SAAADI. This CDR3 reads CASSSIAGNEQFF. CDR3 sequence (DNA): TGCGCCAGCAGTTCGATAGCGGGTAATGAGCAGTTCTTC.

The CDR3 coding sequence is TGTGCCAGCAGCTCACTAGCGGTTGGCGATGCTGAGCAGTTCTTC. Its protein is CASSSLAVGDAEQFF. The chain uses TRBV7-2 and TRBJ2-1; 8 bases fit TRBD2. Trimming removed 4 bases from V and 9 bases from J; junction bases left unmatched: 11. CDR3 length equals 15 residues. CDR1 is SGHTA and CDR2 is FQGNSA in the germline V gene.

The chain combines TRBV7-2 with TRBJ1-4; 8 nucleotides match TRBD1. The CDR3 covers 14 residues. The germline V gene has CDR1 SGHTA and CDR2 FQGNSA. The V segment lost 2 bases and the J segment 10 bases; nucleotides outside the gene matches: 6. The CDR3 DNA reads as TGTGCCAGCAGCTTACGTCAGGGGGCTGGAAAACTGTTTTTT. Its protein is CASSLRQGAGKLFF.

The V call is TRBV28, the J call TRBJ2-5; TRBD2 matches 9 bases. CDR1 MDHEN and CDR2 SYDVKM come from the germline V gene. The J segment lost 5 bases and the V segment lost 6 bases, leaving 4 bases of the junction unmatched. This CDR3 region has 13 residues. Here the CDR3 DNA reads TGTGCCAGCAGCTGGCGGGGGGGGGAGACCCAGTACTTC. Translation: CASSWRGGETQYF.